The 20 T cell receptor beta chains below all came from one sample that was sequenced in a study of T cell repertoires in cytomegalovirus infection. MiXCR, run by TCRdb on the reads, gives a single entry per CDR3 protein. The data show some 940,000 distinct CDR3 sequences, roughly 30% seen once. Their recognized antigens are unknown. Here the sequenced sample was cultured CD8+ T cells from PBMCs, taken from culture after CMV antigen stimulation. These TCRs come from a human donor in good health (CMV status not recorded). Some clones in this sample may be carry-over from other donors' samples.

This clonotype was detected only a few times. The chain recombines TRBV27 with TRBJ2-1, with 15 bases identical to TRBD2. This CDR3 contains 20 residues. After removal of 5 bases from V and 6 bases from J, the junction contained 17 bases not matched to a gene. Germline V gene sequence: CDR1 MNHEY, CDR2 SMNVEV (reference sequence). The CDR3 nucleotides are TGTGCCAGCAGTATTCTAGCGGGGCTTCAGGGACTAGCGGGGGGCAATGAGCAGTTCTTC. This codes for CASSILAGLQGLAGGNEQFF.

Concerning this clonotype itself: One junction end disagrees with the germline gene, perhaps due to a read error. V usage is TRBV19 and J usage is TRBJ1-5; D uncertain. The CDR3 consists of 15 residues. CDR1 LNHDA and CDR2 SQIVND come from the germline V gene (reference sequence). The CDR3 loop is CASIPSGRPNQPQLF. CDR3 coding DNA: TGTGCCAGTATCCCCTCTGGCCGACCGAATCAGCCCCAGCTTTTT.

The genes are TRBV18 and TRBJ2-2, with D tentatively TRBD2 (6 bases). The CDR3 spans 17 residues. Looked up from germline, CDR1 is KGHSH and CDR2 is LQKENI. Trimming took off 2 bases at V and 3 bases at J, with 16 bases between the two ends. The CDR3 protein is CASSPSGVGGHTGELFF. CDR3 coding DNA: TGTGCCAGCTCACCATCTGGAGTGGGGGGACACACCGGGGAGCTGTTTTTT.

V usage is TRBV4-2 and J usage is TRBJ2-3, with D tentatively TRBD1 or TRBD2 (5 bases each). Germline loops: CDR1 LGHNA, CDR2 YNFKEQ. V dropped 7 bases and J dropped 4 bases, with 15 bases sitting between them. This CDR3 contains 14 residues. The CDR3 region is CASNSPGPADTQYF. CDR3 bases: TGTGCCAGCAACTCTCCGGGGCCGGCAGATACGCAGTATTTT.

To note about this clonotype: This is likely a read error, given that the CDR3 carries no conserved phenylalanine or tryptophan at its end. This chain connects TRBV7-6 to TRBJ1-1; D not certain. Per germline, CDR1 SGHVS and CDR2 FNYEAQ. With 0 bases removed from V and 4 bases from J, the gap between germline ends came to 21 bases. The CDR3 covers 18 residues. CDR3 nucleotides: TGTGCCAGCAGCTTAGCGCCAGTGGGGAGAGTTTCGGCCACTGAAGCTTTCTAT. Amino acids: CASSLAPVGRVSATEAFY.

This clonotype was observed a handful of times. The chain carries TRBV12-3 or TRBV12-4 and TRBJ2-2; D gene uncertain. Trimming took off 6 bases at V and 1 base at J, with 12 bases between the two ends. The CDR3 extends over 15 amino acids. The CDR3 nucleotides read TGTGCCAGCAGCGCCCTGGGCAGGAACACCGGGGAGCTGTTTTTT. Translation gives CASSALGRNTGELFF.

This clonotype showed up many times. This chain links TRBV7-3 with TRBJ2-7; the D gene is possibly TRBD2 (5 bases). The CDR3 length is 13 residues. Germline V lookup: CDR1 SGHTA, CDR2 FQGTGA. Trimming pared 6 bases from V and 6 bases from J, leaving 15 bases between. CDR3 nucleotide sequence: TGTGCCAGCAGGCCAAAGGCGGGTAGCGAGCAGTACGTC. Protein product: CASRPKAGSEQYV.

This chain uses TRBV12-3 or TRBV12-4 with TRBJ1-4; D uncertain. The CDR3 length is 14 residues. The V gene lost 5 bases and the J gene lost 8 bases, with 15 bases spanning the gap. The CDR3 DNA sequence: TGTGCCAGCAGTAACACTGGGCCCATGGAAAAACTGTTTTTT. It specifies CASSNTGPMEKLFF.

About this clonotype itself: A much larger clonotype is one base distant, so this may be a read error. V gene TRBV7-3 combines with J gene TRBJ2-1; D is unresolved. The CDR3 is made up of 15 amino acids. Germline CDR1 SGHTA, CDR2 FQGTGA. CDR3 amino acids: CANSSDGPNNNEQFF. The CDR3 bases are TGTGCCAACAGCTCCGACGGACCGAACAACAATGAGCAGTTCTTC.

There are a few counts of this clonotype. The CDR3 here is CASSYPGGTYEQYF. In DNA form, the CDR3 reads TGTGCCAGCAGTTACCCCGGGGGCACCTACGAGCAGTACTTC. V usage is TRBV6-2 or TRBV6-3 and J usage is TRBJ2-7; D is possibly TRBD1 or TRBD2 (6 bases each). Germline assignment: CDR1 MNHEY and CDR2 SVGEGT. The CDR3 sequence is 14 residues long. The ends were cut back, 2 bases at V and 2 bases at J, with 10 bases in the middle.

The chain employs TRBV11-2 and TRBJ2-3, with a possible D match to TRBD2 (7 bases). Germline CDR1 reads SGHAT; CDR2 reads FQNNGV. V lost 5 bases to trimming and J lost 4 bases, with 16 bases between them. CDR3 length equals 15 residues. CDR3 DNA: TGTGCCAGCAGCCTTTGGGGGGGCAGGGCAGATACGCAGTATTTT. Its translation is CASSLWGGRADTQYF. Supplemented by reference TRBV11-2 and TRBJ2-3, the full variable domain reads EAGVAQSPRYKIIEKRQSVAFWCNPISGHATLYWYQQILGQGPKLLIQFQNNGVVDDSQLPKDRFSAERLKGVDSTLKIQPAKLEDSAVYLCASSLWGGRADTQYFGPGTRLTVL.

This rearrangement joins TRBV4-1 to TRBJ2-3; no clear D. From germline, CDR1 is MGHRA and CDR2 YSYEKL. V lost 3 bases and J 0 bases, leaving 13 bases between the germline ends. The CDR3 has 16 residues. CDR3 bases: TGCGCCAGCAGCCACCCCATAGCAGCTAGCACAGATACGCAGTATTTT. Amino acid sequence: CASSHPIAASTDTQYF.

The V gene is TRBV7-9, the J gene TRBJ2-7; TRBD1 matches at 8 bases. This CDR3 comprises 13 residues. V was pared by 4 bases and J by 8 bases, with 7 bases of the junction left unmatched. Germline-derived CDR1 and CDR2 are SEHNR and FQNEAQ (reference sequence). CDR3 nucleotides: TGTGCCAGCAGCTCTGGACAGGGCTTCCAGCAGTACTTC. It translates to CASSSGQGFQQYF. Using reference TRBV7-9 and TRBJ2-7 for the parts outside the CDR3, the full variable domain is DTGVSQNPRHKITKRGQNVTFRCDPISEHNRLYWYRQTLGQGPEFLTYFQNEAQLEKSRLLSDRFSAERPKGSFSTLEIQRTEQGDSAMYLCASSSGQGFQQYFGPGTRLTVT.

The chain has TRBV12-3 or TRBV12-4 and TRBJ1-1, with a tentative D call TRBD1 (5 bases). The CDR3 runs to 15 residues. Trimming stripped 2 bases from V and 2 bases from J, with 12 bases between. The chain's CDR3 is CASSLFPGGNTEAFF. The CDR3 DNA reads TGTGCCAGCAGTTTATTTCCGGGGGGAAACACTGAAGCTTTCTTT.

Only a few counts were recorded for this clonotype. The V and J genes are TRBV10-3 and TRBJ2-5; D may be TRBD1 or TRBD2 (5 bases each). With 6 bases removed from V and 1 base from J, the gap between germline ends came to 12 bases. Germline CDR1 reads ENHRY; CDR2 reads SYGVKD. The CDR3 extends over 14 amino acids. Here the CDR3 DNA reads TGTGCCATCAGCTGGCAGGGAGCCCAAGAGACCCAGTACTTC. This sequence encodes CAISWQGAQETQYF.

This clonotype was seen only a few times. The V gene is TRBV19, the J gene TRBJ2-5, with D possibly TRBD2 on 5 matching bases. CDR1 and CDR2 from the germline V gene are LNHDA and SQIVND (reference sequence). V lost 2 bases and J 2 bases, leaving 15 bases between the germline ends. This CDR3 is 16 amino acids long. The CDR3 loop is CASSIRWFGLQETQYF. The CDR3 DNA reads TGTGCCAGTAGTATACGTTGGTTTGGACTTCAAGAGACCCAGTACTTC.

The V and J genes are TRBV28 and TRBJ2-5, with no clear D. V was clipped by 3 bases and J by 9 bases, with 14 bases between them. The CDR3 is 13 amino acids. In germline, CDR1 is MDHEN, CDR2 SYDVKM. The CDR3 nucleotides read TGTGCCAGCAGTTTGGATTCCACGGAAGCCCAGTACTTC. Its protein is CASSLDSTEAQYF. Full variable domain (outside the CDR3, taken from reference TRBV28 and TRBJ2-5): DVKVTQSSRYLVKRTGEKVFLECVQDMDHENMFWYRQDPGLGLRLIYFSYDVKMKEKGDIPEGYSVSREKKERFSLILESASTNQTSMYLCASSLDSTEAQYFGPGTRLLVL.

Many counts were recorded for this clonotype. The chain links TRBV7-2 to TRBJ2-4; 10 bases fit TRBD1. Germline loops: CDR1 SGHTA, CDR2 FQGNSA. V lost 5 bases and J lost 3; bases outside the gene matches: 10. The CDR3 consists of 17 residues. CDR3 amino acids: CASSAQPGTGDKNIQYF. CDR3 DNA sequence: TGTGCCAGCAGCGCCCAACCCGGGACAGGGGACAAAAACATTCAGTACTTC.

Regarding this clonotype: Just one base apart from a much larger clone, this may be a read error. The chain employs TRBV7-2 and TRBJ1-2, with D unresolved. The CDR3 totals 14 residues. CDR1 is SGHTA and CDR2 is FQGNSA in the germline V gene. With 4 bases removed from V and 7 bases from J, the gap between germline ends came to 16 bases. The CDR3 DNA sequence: TGTGCCAGCAGCTCTCGACAAGGACGGACTGGCTACACCTTC. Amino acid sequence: CASSSRQGRTGYTF.

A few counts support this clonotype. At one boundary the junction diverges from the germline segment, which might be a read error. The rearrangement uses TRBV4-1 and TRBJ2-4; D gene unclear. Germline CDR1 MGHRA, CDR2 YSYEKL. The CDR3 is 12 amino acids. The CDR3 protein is CASSQGGGRIDF. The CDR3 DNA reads TGCGCCAGCAGCCAAGGGGGTGGCCGGATCGACTTC.